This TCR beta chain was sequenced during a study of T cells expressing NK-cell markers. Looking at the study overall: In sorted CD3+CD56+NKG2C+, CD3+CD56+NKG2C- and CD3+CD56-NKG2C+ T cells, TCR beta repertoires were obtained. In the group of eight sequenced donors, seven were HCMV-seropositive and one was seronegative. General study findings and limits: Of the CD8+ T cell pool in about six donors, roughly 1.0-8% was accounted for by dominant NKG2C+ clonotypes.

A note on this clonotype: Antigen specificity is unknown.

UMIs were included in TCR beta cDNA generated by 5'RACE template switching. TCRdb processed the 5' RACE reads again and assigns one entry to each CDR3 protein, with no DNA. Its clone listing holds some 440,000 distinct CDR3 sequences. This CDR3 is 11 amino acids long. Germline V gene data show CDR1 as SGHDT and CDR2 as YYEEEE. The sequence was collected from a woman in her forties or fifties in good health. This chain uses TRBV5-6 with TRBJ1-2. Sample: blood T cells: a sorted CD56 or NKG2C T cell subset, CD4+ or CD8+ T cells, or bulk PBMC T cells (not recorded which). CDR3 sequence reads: CASSLGVGYTF.